Sequencing of this TCR beta chain was carried out in a study of T cells after yellow fever vaccination (dated by TCRdb to the late 2010s). For context, the study as a whole: Libraries from fractions with low cell numbers were prepared with the SMART-Seq v4 Ultra Low Input RNA kit. To track T-cell clones before and after primary and booster YFV17D yellow fever vaccination, bulk TCR alpha and beta repertoires were sequenced longitudinally. Blood was drawn at multiple timepoints before and after primary and secondary immunization, with bulk PBMC replicates and cell subsets isolated. The cohort comprised two healthy male donors, one aged 18 to 29 and one aged 30 to 39 years. The paper as a whole reports these results and caveats: FACS-sorted repertoires could contain abundant contaminating clonotypes from the bulk population, so computational filtering was required. After the booster, most clones that had expanded after primary vaccination were detected again (nearly 98% of CD4 and around nine tenths of CD8), suggesting broad maintenance of memory. Because only a couple of donors were included in the study, the extent to which the findings can be generalized is limited. The secondary T-cell response was found to be weaker but faster than the primary response, with a peak reached on day 5 rather than on day 15. A small share of clonotypes occurred in both CD4 and CD8 compartments, likely arising from convergent recombination.

TCR cDNA was synthesized by 5'RACE template switching, which introduced a universal primer site and unique molecular identifiers. Priming for cDNA synthesis came from both the TCR alpha and TCR beta constant segments. Library amplification involved two PCR steps, and the second step added sample barcodes and sequencing adapters. Sequencing of libraries was performed on Illumina HiSeq 2500 (2x100 bp) or NovaSeq (2x150 bp). The authors processed their data as follows. Reads were demultiplexed and collapsed into UMI consensus sequences with MIGEC, and V(D)J alignment was performed with MiXCR. Clonotypes responding to the vaccine were identified with edgeR on replicate PBMC samples, with the criteria of FDR below 0.01 and a log2 fold change above 5 up to day 15. Bulk clonotypes were assigned CD4 or CD8 identity according to which sequenced CD4 or CD8 repertoire held them at higher abundance. TCRdb trimmed public reads at Q25 via fastp, called clones via MiXCR and kept in-frame beta chains. Rows with one shared CDR3 protein collapse into an entry with the most common genes and DNA. These V and J calls are TCRdb output, not the study's own analysis. The sample records about 580,000 distinct CDR3 sequences, 17% of which are singletons. The ten largest clones represent approximately 15% of the sample.

Reading the label with the study, this specimen's treatment or condition is: live attenuated yellow fever vaccine strain. At every blood-draw timepoint, two biological replicates of bulk PBMCs were collected. PBMCs were isolated from peripheral blood using a standard Ficoll-Paque protocol. TriZol was used to extract RNA from bulk PBMCs, from CD4 and CD8 fractions, and from dextramer-positive and dextramer-negative fractions. CDR1 and CDR2, per the germline V gene, are SGHRS and YFSETQ. The CDR3, from cysteine to phenylalanine, totals 14 residues. Here the CDR3 DNA is all that survives: 42 bases in frame from base 1. From V the trimming removes 4 bases and from J it removes 4 bases, while the gene matches leave 7 bases of the junction unaccounted for. Concerning this clonotype itself: Its antigen is not yet known. No per-base quality is available; no much larger clone lies one base away.

The chain was built from TRBV5-1 and TRBJ2-5, with 7 bases aligning to TRBD2. The source of this sequence is a man aged 18 to 35 who received the YFV17D yellow fever vaccine. This sample comprised PBMCs, obtained around 5 days after the first yellow fever vaccination. The DNA sequence is TGCGCCAGCAGCACAACGGGGGGAGCAGAGACCCAGTACTTC. It translates as CASSTTGGAETQYF.